What follows describes a single T cell receptor beta chain. Extracted RNA was reverse transcribed, and the resulting cDNA served as sequencing template. This table comes from immunoSEQ multiplex PCR, and its TCRdb copy is limited to in-frame clones, with some not included. The sample records 90,000 to 100,000 clones, 41% being singletons. Researchers gathered lesional scalp punch biopsies and peripheral blood from patients with alopecia areata. These data originate in a study of CD8+ T cells in alopecia areata. About the study: Among treated patients, oral tofacitinib was administered at 5 to 10 mg twice daily. Tofacitinib administration persisted for 6 to 18 months, succeeded by 6 months off drug.

V was clipped by 5 bases and J by 4 bases; unmatched bases: 9. The CDR3 totals 16 residues. In germline, CDR1 is SEHNR, CDR2 FQNEAQ (reference sequence). Sequenced input: CD4+ T cells sorted from blood. The chain combines TRBV7-9 with TRBJ2-3, with 10 positions matching TRBD1. This receptor was obtained from a human donor with alopecia areata. The CDR3 reads CASSLSSDRGSDTQYF. The CDR3 DNA reads TGTGCCAGCAGCCTTAGCTCGGACAGGGGGTCAGATACGCAGTATTTT. The variable domain in full, completed from reference TRBV7-9 and TRBJ2-3, reads DTGVSQNPRHKITKRGQNVTFRCDPISEHNRLYWYRQTLGQGPEFLTYFQNEAQLEKSRLLSDRFSAERPKGSFSTLEIQRTEQGDSAMYLCASSLSSDRGSDTQYFGPGTRLTVL.